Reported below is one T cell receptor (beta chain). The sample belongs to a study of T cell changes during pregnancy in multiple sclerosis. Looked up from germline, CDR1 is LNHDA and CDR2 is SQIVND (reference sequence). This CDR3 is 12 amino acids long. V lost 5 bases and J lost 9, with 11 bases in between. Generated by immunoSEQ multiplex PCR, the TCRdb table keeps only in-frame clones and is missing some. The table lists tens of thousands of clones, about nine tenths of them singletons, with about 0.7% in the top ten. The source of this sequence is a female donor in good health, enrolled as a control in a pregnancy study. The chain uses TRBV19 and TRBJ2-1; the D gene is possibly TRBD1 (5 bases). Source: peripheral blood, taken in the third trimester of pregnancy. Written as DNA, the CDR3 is TGTGCCAGTAGTGGGGCGTGGGGTGAGCAGTTCTTC. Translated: CASSGAWGEQFF.